Here is one T cell receptor beta chain with its context. Its cognate antigen is unknown. This record comes from a study of shared clonotypes between healthy human individuals. Study results and caveats: Exclusively blood specimens were collected; tissue repertoires likely differ. Generation of non-shared clonotypes was less probable than generation of clonotypes shared by all four donors.

The germline V and J ends were trimmed by 0 bases and 5 bases, with 9 bases remaining between them. This CDR3 has 15 residues. Per the germline V gene, CDR1 is SGHRS and CDR2 is YFSETQ. Sequencing used immunoSEQ multiplex PCR; TCRdb keeps in-frame clones, though not all of them. The table has more than 2 million clones, approximately 95% seen once. Sequencing was carried out using naive CD4+ T cells sorted from blood. Subset here: CD45RA+ positively selected. The receptor comes from a man aged 18-30 years in good health. The chain is built from TRBV5-1 and TRBJ1-6; weak D call: TRBD1 (5 bases). The CDR3 loop reads CASSLGDSNNSPLHF. The CDR3 bases are TGCGCCAGCAGCTTGGGAGACAGTAATAATTCACCCCTCCACTTT. The full variable domain, its missing parts supplied by reference TRBV5-1 and TRBJ1-6, is KAGVTQTPRYLIKTRGQQVTLSCSPISGHRSVSWYQQTPGQGLQFLFEYFSETQRNKGNFPGRFSGRQFSNSRSEMNVSTLELGDSALYLCASSLGDSNNSPLHFGNGTRLTVT.